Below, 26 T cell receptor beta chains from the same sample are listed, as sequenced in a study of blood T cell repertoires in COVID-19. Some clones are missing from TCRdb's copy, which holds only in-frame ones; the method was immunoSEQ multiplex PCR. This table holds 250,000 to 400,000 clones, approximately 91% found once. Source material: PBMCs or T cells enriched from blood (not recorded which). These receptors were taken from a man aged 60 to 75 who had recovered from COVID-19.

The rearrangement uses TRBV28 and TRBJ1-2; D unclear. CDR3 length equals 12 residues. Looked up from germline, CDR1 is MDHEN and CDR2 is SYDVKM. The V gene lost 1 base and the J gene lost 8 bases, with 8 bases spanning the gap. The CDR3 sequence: CASSLSLRGYTF. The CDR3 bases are TGTGCCAGCAGTTTATCGTTGAGGGGCTACACCTTC.

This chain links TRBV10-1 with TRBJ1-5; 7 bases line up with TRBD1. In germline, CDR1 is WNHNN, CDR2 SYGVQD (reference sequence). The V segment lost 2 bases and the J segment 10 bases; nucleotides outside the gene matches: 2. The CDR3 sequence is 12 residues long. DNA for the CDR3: TGCGCCAGCAGTGAGCTAGGGGGCCCCCAGCATTTT. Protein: CASSELGGPQHF.

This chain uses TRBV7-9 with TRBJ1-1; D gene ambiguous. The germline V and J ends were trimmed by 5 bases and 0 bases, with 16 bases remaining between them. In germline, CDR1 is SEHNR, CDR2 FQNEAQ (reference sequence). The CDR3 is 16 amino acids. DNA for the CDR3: TGTGCCAGCAGCCTTCGTGTGAACAAAGTGAACACTGAAGCTTTCTTT. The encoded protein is CASSLRVNKVNTEAFF.

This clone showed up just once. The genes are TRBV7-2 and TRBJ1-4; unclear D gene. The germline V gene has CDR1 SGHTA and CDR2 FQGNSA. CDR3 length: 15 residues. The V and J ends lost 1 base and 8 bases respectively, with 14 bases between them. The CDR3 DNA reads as TGTGCCAGCAGCTTAGGACCAAGCAGAGGAGAAAAACTGTTTTTT. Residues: CASSLGPSRGEKLFF.

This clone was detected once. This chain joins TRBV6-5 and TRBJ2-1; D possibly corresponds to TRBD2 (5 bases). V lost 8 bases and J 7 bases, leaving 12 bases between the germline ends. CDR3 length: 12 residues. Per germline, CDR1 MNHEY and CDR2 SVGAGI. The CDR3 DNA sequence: TGTGCCAGCCGGGGTAGTACTAATGAGCAGTTCTTC. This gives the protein CASRGSTNEQFF.

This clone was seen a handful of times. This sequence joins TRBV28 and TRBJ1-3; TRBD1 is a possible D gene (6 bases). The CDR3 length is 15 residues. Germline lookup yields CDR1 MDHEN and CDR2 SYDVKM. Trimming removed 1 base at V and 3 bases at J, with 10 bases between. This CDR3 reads CASSLSGAGGNTIYF. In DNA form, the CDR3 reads TGTGCCAGCAGTTTATCAGGGGCGGGTGGAAACACCATATATTTT.

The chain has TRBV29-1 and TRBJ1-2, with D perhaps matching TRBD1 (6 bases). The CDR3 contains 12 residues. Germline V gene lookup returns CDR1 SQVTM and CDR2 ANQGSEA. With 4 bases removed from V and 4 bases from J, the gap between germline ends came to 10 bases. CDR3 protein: CSVGTDPYGYTF. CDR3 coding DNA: TGCAGCGTTGGGACAGATCCCTATGGCTACACCTTC.

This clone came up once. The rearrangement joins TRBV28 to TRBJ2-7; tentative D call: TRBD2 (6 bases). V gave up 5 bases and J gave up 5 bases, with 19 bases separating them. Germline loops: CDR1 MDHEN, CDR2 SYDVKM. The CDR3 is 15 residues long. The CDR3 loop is CASSPPGQEGHEQYF. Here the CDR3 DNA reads TGTGCCAGCAGTCCCCCGGGCCAGGAGGGGCACGAGCAGTACTTC.

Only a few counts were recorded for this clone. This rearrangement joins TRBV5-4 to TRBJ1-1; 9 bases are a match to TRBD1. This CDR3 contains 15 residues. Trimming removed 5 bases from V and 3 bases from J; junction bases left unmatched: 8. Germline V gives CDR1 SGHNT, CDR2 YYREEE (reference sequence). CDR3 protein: CASRSGQGQDTEAFF. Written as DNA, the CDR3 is TGTGCCAGCAGATCCGGACAGGGGCAGGACACTGAAGCTTTCTTT.

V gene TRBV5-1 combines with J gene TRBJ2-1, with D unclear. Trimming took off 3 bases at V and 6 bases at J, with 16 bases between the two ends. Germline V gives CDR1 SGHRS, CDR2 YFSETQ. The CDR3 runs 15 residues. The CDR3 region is CASSSLASVGNEQFF. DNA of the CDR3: TGCGCCAGCAGCTCCTTGGCTAGTGTCGGCAATGAGCAGTTCTTC.

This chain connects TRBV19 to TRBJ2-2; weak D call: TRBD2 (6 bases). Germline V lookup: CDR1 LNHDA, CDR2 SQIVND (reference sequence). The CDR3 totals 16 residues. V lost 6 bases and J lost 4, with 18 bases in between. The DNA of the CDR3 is TGTGCCAGTAGCAGACCGGGAGAAAAATTCACCGGGGAGCTGTTTTTT. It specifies CASSRPGEKFTGELFF.

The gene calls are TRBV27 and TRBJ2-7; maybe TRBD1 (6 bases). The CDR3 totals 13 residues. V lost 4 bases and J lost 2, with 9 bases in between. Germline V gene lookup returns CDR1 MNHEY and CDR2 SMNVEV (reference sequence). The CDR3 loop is CASSWGLAYEQYF. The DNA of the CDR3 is TGTGCCAGCAGTTGGGGGCTAGCCTACGAGCAGTACTTC.

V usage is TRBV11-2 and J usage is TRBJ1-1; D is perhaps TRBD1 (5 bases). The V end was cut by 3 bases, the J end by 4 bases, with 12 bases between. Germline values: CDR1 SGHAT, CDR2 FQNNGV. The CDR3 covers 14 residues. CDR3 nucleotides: TGTGCCAGCAGCTTTCGCAGGGAGGGCACTGAAGCTTTCTTT. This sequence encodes CASSFRREGTEAFF.

The CDR3 region has the DNA TGTGCCAGCAGCCCAAGCGGGCGCTACGAGCAGTACTTC. Protein: CASSPSGRYEQYF. The genes are TRBV7-3 and TRBJ2-7; tentative D call: TRBD2 (6 bases). The germline V gene has CDR1 SGHTA and CDR2 FQGTGA. The CDR3 spans 13 residues. The V and J ends lost 5 bases and 3 bases respectively, with 11 bases between them.

The CDR3 nucleotides read TGTGCCAGCAGCCGAGGGGGGGAGAACTATGGCTACACCTTC. Translated, it gives CASSRGGENYGYTF. This chain connects TRBV7-9 to TRBJ1-2; a weak D match, TRBD1 (6 bases). There are 14 residues in the CDR3. Trimming took off 5 bases at V and 2 bases at J, with 12 bases between the two ends. Germline CDR1 SEHNR, CDR2 FQNEAQ (reference sequence).

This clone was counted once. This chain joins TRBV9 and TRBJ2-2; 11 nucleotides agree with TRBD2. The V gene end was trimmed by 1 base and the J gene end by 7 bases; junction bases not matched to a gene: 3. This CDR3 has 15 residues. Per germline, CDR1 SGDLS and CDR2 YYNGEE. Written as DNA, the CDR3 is TGTGCCAGCAGCGTAACTAGCGGGAGTAGCGGGGAGCTGTTTTTT. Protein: CASSVTSGSSGELFF.

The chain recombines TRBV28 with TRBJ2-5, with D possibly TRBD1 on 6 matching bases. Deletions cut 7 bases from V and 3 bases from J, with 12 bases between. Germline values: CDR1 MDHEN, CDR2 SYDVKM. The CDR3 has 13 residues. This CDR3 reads CASNRAGEETQYF. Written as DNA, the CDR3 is TGTGCCAGCAACCGTGCAGGGGAAGAGACCCAGTACTTC. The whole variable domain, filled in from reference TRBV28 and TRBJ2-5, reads DVKVTQSSRYLVKRTGEKVFLECVQDMDHENMFWYRQDPGLGLRLIYFSYDVKMKEKGDIPEGYSVSREKKERFSLILESASTNQTSMYLCASNRAGEETQYFGPGTRLLVL.

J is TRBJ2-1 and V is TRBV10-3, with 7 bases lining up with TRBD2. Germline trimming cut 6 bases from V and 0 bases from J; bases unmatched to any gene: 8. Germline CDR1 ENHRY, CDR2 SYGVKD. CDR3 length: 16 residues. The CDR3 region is CAIRGTSVSSYNEQFF. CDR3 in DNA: TGTGCCATCAGGGGTACTAGCGTAAGCTCCTACAATGAGCAGTTCTTC.

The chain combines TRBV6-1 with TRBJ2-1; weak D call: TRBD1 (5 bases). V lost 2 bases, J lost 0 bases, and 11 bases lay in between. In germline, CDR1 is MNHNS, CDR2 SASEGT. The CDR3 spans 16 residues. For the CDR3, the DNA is TGTGCCAGCAGTGAATTCCACCAGGGCTCCTACAATGAGCAGTTCTTC. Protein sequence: CASSEFHQGSYNEQFF.

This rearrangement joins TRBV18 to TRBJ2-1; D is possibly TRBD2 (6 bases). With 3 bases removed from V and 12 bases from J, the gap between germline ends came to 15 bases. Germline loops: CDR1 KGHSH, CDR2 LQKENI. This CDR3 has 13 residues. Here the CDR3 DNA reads TGTGCCAGCTCACCGGTTAGCGGCCAGACGCAGTTCTTC. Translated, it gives CASSPVSGQTQFF.

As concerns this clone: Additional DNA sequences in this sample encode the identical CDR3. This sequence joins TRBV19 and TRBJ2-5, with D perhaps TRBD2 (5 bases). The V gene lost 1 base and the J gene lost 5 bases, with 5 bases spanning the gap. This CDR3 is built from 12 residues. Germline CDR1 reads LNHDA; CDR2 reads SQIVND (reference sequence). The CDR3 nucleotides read TGTGCCAGTAGTATAGGAGGGGAGACCCAGTACTTC. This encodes CASSIGGETQYF.

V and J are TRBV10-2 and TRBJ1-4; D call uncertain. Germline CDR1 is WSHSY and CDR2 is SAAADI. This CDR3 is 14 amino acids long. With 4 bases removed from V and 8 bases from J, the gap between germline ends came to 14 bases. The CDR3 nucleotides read TGCGCCAGCAGTGGAGCGGGGTTCAGGGAAAAACTGTTTTTT. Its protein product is CASSGAGFREKLFF.

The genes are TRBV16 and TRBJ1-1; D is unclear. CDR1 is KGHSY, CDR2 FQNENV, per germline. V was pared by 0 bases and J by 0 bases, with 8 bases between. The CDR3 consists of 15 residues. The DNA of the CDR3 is TGTGCCAGCAGCCAATCTCCAGGAATGAACACTGAAGCTTTCTTT. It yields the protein CASSQSPGMNTEAFF.

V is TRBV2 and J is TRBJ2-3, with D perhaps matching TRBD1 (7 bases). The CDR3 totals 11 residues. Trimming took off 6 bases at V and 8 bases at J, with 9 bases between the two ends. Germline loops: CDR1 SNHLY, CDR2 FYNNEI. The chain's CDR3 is CASSQGGTQYF. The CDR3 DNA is TGTGCCAGCAGCCAGGGGGGTACGCAGTATTTT.

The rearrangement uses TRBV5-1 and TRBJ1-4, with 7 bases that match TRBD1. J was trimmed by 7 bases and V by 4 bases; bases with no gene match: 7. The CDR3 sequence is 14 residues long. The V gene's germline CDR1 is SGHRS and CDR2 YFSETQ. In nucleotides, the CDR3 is TGCGCCAGCAGCCGGGAGACAGGGAGTGAAAAACTGTTTTTT. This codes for CASSRETGSEKLFF.

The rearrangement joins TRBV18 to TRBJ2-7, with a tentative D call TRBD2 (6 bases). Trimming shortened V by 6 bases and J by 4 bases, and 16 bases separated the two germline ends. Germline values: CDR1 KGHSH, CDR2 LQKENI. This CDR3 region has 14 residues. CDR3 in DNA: TGTGCCAGCTCCAGATTGGACGGGGGTTACGAGCAGTACTTC. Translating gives CASSRLDGGYEQYF.